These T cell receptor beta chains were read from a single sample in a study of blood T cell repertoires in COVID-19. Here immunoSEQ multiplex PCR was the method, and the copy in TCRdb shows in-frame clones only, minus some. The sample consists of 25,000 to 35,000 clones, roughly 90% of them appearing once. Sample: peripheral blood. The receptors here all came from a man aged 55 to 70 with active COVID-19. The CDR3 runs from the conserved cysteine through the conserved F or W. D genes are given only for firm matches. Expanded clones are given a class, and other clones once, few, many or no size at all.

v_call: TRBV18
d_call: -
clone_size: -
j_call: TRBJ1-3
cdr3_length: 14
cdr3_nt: TGTGCCAGCTCAGCCGGGTCCTCTGGAAACACCATATATTTT
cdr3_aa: CASSAGSSGNTIYF

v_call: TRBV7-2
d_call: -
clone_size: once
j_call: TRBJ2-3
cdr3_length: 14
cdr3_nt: TGTGCCAGCACATATACAGGGCCGACAGATACGCAGTATTTT
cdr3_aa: CASTYTGPTDTQYF

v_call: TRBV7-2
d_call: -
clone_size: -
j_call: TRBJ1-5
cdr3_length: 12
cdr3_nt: TGTGCCAGCAGCTTAATCGGTCAGCCCCAGCATTTT
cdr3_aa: CASSLIGQPQHF

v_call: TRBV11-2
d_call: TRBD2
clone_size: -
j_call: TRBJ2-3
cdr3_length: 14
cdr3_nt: TGTGCCAGCAGCCCAGCGCGAGGCGGGGGTACGCAGTATTTT
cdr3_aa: CASSPARGGGTQYF

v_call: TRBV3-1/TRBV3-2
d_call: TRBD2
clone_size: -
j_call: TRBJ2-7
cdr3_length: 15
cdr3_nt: TGTGCCAGCAGCCAAGCCAGCGGGGGGCCAAACGAGCAGTACTTC
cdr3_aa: CASSQASGGPNEQYF

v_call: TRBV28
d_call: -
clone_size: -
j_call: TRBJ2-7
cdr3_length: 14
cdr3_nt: TGTGCCAGCAGACTACGGGGGGCGCAAAACGAGCAGTACTTC
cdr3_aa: CASRLRGAQNEQYF

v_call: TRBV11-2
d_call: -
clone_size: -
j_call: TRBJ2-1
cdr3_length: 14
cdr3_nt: TGTGCCAGCAGCTTACTAGCGCCATATGGTGAGCAGTTCTTC
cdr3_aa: CASSLLAPYGEQFF

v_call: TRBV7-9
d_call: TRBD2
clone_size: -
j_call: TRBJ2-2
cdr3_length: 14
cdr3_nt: TGTGCCAGCAGGTTGAGCGGGGTCACCGGGGAGCTGTTTTTT
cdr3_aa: CASRLSGVTGELFF

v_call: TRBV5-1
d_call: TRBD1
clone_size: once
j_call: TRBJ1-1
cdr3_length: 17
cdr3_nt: TGCGCCAGCAGCTTGGTTTCGACAGGGGGCGCGAGCACTGAAGCTTTCTTT
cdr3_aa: CASSLVSTGGASTEAFF

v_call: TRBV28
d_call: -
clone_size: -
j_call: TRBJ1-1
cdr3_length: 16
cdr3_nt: TGTGCCAGCAGTCCCCCCATCGGACAGTCGAACACTGAAGCTTTCTTT
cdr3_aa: CASSPPIGQSNTEAFF

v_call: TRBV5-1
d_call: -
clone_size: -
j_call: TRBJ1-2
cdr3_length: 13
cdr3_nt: TGCGCCAGCAGCTTGGCTGACATCTATGGCTACACCTTC
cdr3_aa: CASSLADIYGYTF

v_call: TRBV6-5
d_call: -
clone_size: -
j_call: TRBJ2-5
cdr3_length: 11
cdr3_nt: TGTGCCAGCAGCGTGAGAGGGCCCCAGTACTTC
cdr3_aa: CASSVRGPQYF

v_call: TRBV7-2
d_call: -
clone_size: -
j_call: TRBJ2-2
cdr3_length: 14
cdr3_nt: TGTGCCAGCAGCTTTGGGGGGGGCCTCGGGGAGCTGTTTTTT
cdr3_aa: CASSFGGGLGELFF

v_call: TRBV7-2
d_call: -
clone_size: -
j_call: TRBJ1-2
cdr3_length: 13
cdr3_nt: TGTGCCAGCAGCTTATTGAGGGCGAATGGCTACACCTTC
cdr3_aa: CASSLLRANGYTF

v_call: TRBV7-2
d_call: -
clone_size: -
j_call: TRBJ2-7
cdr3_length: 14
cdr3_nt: TGTGCCAGCAGCTTAGGGCTTCAGTGGTACGAGCAGTACTTC
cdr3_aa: CASSLGLQWYEQYF

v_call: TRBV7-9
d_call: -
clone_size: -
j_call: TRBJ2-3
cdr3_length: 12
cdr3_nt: TGTGCCAGCAGCCCCACACCGCATACGCAGTATTTT
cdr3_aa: CASSPTPHTQYF

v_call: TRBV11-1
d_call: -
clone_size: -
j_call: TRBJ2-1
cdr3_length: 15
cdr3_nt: TGTGCCAGCAGCTTAGACAGCAGATTTTACAATGAGCAGTTCTTC
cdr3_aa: CASSLDSRFYNEQFF

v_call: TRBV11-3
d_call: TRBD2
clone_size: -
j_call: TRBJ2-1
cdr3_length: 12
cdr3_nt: TGTGCCAGCAGCTTAGTGCGGGGGGAGCAGTTCTTC
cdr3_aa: CASSLVRGEQFF

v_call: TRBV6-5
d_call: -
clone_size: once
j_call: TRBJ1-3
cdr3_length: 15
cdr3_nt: TGTGCCAGCAGCCGCACCGGGACAACCGGAAACACCATATATTTT
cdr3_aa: CASSRTGTTGNTIYF

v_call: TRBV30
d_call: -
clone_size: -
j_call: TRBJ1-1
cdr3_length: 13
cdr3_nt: TGTGCCTGCGGGGGAGGGGGGAACACTGAAGCTTTCTTT
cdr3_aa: CACGGGGNTEAFF

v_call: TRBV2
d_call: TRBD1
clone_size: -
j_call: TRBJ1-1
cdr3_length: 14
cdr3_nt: TGTGCCAGCAGTGCCCAGGGGGCCATCACTGAAGCTTTCTTT
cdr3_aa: CASSAQGAITEAFF

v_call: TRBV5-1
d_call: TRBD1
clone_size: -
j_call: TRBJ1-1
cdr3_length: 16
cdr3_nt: TGCGCCAGCAGCTTCCAGACAGGGGTTAGTAAGACTGAAGCTTTCTTT
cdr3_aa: CASSFQTGVSKTEAFF

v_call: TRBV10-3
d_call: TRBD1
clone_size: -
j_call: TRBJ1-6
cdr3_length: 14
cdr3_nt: TGTGCCATCAGCGCGGGGACAGAGCTATCACCCCTCCACTTT
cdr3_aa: CAISAGTELSPLHF

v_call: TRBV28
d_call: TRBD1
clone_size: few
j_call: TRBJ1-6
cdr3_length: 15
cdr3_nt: TGTGCCAGCAGGGGGGGACAGGGGTCAGGTTCACCCCTCCACTTT
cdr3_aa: CASRGGQGSGSPLHF

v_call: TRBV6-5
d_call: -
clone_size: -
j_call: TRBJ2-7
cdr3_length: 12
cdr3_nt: TGTGCCAGCAGTCGAGACTCCTACGAGCAGTACTTC
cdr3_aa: CASSRDSYEQYF

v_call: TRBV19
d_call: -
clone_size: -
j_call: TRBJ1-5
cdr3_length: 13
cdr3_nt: TGTGCCAGTAGTGGCGAGGTAGATCAGCCCCAGCATTTT
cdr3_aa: CASSGEVDQPQHF

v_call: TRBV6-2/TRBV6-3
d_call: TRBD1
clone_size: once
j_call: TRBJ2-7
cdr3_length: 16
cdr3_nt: TGTGCCAGCAGTCAGAGGTCTTCCGGGACAGGCGGCGAGCAGTACTTC
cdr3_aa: CASSQRSSGTGGEQYF

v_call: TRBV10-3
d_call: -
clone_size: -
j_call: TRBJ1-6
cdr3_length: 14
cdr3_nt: TGTGCCATCAGTGAAGGGGGAAGGGCTTCACCCCTCCACTTT
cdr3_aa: CAISEGGRASPLHF

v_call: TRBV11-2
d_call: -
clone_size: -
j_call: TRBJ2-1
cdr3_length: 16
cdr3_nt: TGTGCCAGCAGCTTAGATGCGGGGGCCGCCAGGAATGAGCAGTTCTTC
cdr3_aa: CASSLDAGAARNEQFF

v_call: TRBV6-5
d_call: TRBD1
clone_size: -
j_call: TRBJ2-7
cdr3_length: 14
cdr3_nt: TGTGCCAGCAGCCTCGACAGGGGGCTCTACGAGCAGTACTTC
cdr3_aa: CASSLDRGLYEQYF

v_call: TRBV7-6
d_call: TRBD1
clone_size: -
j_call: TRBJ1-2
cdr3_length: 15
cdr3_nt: TGTGCCAGCAGCTCTACCGGGACAGGGGGTTATGGCTACACCTTC
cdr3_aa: CASSSTGTGGYGYTF

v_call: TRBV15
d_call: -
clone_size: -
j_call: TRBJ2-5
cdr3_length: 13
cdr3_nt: TGTGCCACCAGCGGCCGGAGCGGGGAGACCCAGTACTTC
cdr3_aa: CATSGRSGETQYF

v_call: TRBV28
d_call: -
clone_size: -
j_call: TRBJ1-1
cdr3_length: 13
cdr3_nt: TGTGCCAGCACCGCGGAGGGCCACACTGAAGCTTTCTTT
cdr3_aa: CASTAEGHTEAFF

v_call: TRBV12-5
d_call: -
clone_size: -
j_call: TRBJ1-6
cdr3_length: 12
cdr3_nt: TGTGCTAGTGGCCAAGGGGATTCACCCCTCCACTTT
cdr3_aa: CASGQGDSPLHF

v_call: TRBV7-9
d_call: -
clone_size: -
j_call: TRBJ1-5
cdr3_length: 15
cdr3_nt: TGTGCCAGCAGCTTAGACGGACATAGCAATCAGCCCCAGCATTTT
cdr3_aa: CASSLDGHSNQPQHF

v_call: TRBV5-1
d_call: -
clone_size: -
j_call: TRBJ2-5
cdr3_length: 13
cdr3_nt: TGCGCCAGCAGCTTGGTCGCAGAAGAGACCCAGTACTTC
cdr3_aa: CASSLVAEETQYF

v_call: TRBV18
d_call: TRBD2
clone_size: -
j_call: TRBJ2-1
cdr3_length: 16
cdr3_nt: TGTGCCAGCTCACCGGTAGCGGGGGGGACCTACAATGAGCAGTTCTTC
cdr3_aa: CASSPVAGGTYNEQFF

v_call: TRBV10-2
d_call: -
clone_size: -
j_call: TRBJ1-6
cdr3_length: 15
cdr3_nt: TGCGCCAGCAGCGATTCTAGCTCCTATAATTCACCCCTCCACTTT
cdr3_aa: CASSDSSSYNSPLHF

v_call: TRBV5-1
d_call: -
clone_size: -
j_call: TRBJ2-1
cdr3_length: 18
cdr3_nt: TGCGCCAGCAGCTTCTCCCCAAGGGGAATTGGCTCCTACAATGAGCAGTTCTTC
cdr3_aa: CASSFSPRGIGSYNEQFF

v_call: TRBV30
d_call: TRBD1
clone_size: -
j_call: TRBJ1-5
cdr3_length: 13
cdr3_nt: TGTGCCTGGAGTCCCGCCGCGGGACAGGCCCAGCATTTT
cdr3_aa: CAWSPAAGQAQHF

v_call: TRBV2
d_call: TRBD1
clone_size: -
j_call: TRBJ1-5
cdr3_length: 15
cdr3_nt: TGTGCCAGCGGGACCAGGGGGCTAGGGGATCAGCCCCAGCATTTT
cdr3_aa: CASGTRGLGDQPQHF

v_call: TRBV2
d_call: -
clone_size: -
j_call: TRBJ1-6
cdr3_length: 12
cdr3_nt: TGTGCCAGCCGGGACACCAATTCACCCCTCCACTTT
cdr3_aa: CASRDTNSPLHF

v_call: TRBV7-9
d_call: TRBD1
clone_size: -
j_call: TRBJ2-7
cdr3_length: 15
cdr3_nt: TGTGCCAGCAGCCCCAGGGGGCGTACTTCCTACGAGCAGTACTTC
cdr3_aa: CASSPRGRTSYEQYF

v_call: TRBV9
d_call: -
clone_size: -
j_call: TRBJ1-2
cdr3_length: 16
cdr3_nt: TGTGCCAGCAGCGCCCGTGGGGGGTTGGGGAGCTATGGCTACACCTTC
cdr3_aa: CASSARGGLGSYGYTF

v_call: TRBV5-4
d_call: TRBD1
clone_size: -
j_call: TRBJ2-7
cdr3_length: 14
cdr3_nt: TGTGCCAGCAGCCCTCGGGACAGTATCTACGAGCAGTACTTC
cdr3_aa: CASSPRDSIYEQYF

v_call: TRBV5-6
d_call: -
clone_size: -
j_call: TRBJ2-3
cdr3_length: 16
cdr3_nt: TGTGCCAGCAGCTTGCCTACCCACCGGGTGGGAGATACGCAGTATTTT
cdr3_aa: CASSLPTHRVGDTQYF

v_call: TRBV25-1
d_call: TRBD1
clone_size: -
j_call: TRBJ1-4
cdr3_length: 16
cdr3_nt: TGTGCCAGCAGTGGTCTCCCCGGACAGGGGTCTGAAAAACTGTTTTTT
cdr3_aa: CASSGLPGQGSEKLFF

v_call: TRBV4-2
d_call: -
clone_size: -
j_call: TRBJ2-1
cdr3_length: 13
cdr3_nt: TGTGCCAGCAGCCAAGCCCGGGACTTCGAGCAGTTCTTC
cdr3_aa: CASSQARDFEQFF